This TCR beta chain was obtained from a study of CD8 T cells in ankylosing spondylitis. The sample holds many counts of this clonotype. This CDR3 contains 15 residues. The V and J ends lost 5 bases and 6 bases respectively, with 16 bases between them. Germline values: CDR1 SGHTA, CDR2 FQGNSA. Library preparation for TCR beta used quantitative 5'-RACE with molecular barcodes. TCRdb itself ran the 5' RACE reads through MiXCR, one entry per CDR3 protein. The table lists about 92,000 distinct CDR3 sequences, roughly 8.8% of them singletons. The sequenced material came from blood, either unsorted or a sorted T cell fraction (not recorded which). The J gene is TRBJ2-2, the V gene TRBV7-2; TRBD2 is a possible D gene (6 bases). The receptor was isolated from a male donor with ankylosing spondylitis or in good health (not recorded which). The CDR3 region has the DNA TGTGCCAGCAGCATCGCGTTAACGGGGGCCGGGGAGCTGTTTTTT. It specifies CASSIALTGAGELFF.